These 25 T cell receptor beta chains were sequenced from one sample in a study of shared T cell receptors in the human thymus. TCRdb's table, derived via immunoSEQ multiplex PCR, lists solely in-frame clones and lacks some. Counted here are around 730,000 clones, around 85% occurring once; the ten biggest clones make up 0.0095% to 0.011%. The sample was also reused in another study, on human thymus T cells.

The sample was thymocytes. These receptors were collected from a girl in the first two years of life with a congenital heart defect.

The genes are TRBV6-5 and TRBJ2-3; TRBD1 matches 7 bases. The CDR3 has 14 amino acids. Germline V gene sequence: CDR1 MNHEY, CDR2 SVGAGI. J gave up 0 bases and V 6 bases, and 3 bases lay outside the gene matches. The CDR3 nucleotides are TGTGCCAGCAGGACAGGGTCGAGCACAGATACGCAGTATTTT. Protein sequence: CASRTGSSTDTQYF.

This chain's CDR3 is CSAYQHNEAFF. The CDR3 coding sequence is TGCAGTGCGTACCAACACAATGAAGCTTTCTTT. V gene TRBV20-1 combines with J gene TRBJ1-1; no reliable D call. The CDR3 extends over 11 amino acids. Germline-derived CDR1 and CDR2 are DFQATT and SNEGSKA (reference sequence). The germline V and J ends were trimmed by 6 bases and 7 bases, with 12 bases remaining between them.

The chain has TRBV1 and TRBJ2-1; the D call TRBD1 from the table was never checked on the DNA. TRBV1 is described as a pseudogene. CDR3 length: 17 amino acids. The CDR3 region is CTSSERTGTGGGGEQFF. CDR3 bases: TGCACCAGCAGCGAGAGAACCGGGACAGGGGGCGGGGGTGAGCAGTTCTTC.

V gene TRBV12-5 combines with J gene TRBJ1-2; 9 bases align to TRBD1. Germline V gene data show CDR1 as LGHNT and CDR2 as FRNRAP. Unmatched junction bases numbered 17, after V lost 2 bases and J lost 4 bases. The CDR3 length is 19 residues. CDR3 DNA: TGTGCTAGTGGTTTGATGGCCGGGACAGGGAAAGGGGCGGGCTATGGCTACACCTTC. Protein: CASGLMAGTGKGAGYGYTF.

The chain has TRBV5-1 and TRBJ2-3; TRBD1 agrees at 10 bases. CDR3 size: 16 residues. Germline V gene data show CDR1 as SGHRS and CDR2 as YFSETQ. V dropped 0 bases and J dropped 2; count of bases not matched to a gene: 3. The CDR3: CASSLGTGGSTDTQYF. CDR3 nucleotides: TGCGCCAGCAGCTTGGGGACAGGGGGTTCCACAGATACGCAGTATTTT.

The genes are TRBV28 and TRBJ1-2, with D perhaps matching TRBD1 (5 bases). CDR1 and CDR2 from the germline V gene are MDHEN and SYDVKM. Trimming pared 6 bases from V and 9 bases from J, leaving 23 bases between. The length of the CDR3 is 15 residues. The chain's CDR3 is CASSSLPQGRPRYTF. As DNA, the CDR3 is TGTGCCAGCAGCTCCCTTCCCCAGGGTCGGCCTCGCTACACCTTC.

This chain uses TRBV6-5 with TRBJ2-3; weak D call: TRBD2 (6 bases). From germline, CDR1 is MNHEY and CDR2 SVGAGI. The CDR3 length is 16 residues. With 0 bases removed from V and 9 bases from J, the gap between germline ends came to 19 bases. CDR3 sequence: CASSYSLGGAQRTQYF. CDR3 in DNA: TGTGCCAGCAGTTACTCACTCGGCGGGGCACAGAGGACGCAGTATTTT.

The rearrangement uses TRBV14 and TRBJ1-2; 10 nucleotides line up with TRBD1. With V trimmed by 4 bases and J by 6 bases, 5 bases remained unmatched. CDR1 and CDR2 from the germline V gene are SGHDN and FVKESK. The CDR3 loop spans 14 amino acids. CDR3 region: CASSPWDRGHGYTF. The CDR3, as DNA: TGTGCCAGCAGCCCCTGGGACAGGGGACATGGCTACACCTTC. Together with reference TRBV14 and TRBJ1-2, the CDR3 gives the full variable domain: EAGVTQFPSHSVIEKGQTVTLRCDPISGHDNLYWYRRVMGKEIKFLLHFVKESKQDESGMPNNRFLAERTGGTYSTLKVQPAELEDSGVYFCASSPWDRGHGYTFGSGTRLTVV.

The genes are TRBV18 and TRBJ2-7; TRBD1 matches at 10 bases. The CDR3 length is 14 residues. CDR1 is KGHSH and CDR2 is LQKENI in the germline V gene. Trimming cost V 6 bases and J 4 bases; bases outside gene matches: 6. CDR3 residues: CASSPTGGGYEQYF. CDR3 bases: TGTGCCAGCTCTCCGACAGGGGGCGGATACGAGCAGTACTTC.

The gene calls are TRBV27 and TRBJ1-4; possibly TRBD1 for D (5 bases). V lost 0 bases and J lost 3, with 32 bases in between. The CDR3 consists of 23 residues. In germline, CDR1 is MNHEY, CDR2 SMNVEV (reference sequence). The CDR3: CASSLSGTTSQRGLVRANEKLFF. The CDR3, as DNA: TGTGCCAGCAGTTTATCGGGGACTACCTCCCAGCGGGGTCTAGTGCGGGCTAATGAAAAACTGTTTTTT.

The V call is TRBV30, the J call TRBJ1-1; tentatively, D is TRBD1 (5 bases). Germline-derived CDR1 and CDR2 are GTSNPN and SVGIG (reference sequence). V was cut by 4 bases and J by 11 bases, with 17 bases left in between. CDR3 length: 12 residues. CDR3 sequence reads: CAWTLRGGDAFF. The CDR3 bases are TGTGCCTGGACTCTCCGGGGAGGGGACGCTTTCTTT. Full variable domain (missing parts from reference TRBV30 and TRBJ1-1): SQTIHQWPATLVQPVGSPLSLECTVEGTSNPNLYWYRQAAGRGLQLLFYSVGIGQISSEVPQNLSASRPQDRQFILSSKKLLLSDSGFYLCAWTLRGGDAFFGQGTRLTVV.

The V gene is TRBV28, the J gene TRBJ2-5, with D maybe TRBD2 (6 bases). Deletions cut 3 bases from V and 3 bases from J, with 14 bases between. CDR1 MDHEN and CDR2 SYDVKM come from the germline V gene. CDR3 size: 15 residues. The CDR3 DNA sequence: TGTGCCAGCAGTTTTAAGGAATGGAGGGAAGAGACCCAGTACTTC. As protein: CASSFKEWREETQYF.

The chain joins TRBV18 to TRBJ2-1; D is unresolved. From germline, CDR1 is KGHSH and CDR2 LQKENI. This CDR3 is built from 13 residues. With 3 bases removed from V and 15 bases from J, the gap between germline ends came to 18 bases. The CDR3, as DNA: TGTGCCAGCTCACCTCCAATCTTGCGCGATTGGTTCTTC. Translation gives CASSPPILRDWFF.

The chain recombines TRBV6-5 with TRBJ2-5; D is possibly TRBD2 (5 bases). This CDR3 has 14 residues. Per the germline V gene, CDR1 is MNHEY and CDR2 is SVGAGI. V was clipped by 7 bases and J by 4 bases, with 16 bases between them. In nucleotides, the CDR3 is TGTGCCAGCACTCGCGGCCTCCGGGGAGAGACCCAGTACTTC. Translating gives CASTRGLRGETQYF.

The J gene is TRBJ1-2, the V gene TRBV7-6; 7 bases are a match to TRBD1. This CDR3 has 19 amino acids. Trimming cost V 1 base and J 4 bases; bases outside gene matches: 18. Germline V gene lookup returns CDR1 SGHVS and CDR2 FNYEAQ. As DNA, the CDR3 is TGTGCCAGCAGCTTAGGTGGAGTAGACAGGGTTGCTCCAGGCTATGGCTACACCTTC. It is translated as CASSLGGVDRVAPGYGYTF.

This clone was detected once. Other DNA sequences within the sample encode an identical CDR3. Here the CDR3 reads CASSQAGQGNNSPLHF. The CDR3 DNA follows: TGCGCCAGCAGCCAAGCGGGGCAGGGGAATAATTCACCCCTCCACTTT. The rearrangement links TRBV4-1 to TRBJ1-6; the D gene is possibly TRBD1 (6 bases). With 1 base removed from V and 5 bases from J, the gap between germline ends came to 12 bases. CDR3 length: 16 residues. Germline V gene sequence: CDR1 MGHRA, CDR2 YSYEKL.

The genes are TRBV27 and TRBJ2-7; TRBD1 might be the D (5 bases). Germline CDR1 MNHEY, CDR2 SMNVEV (reference sequence). The CDR3 is 15 amino acids. V lost 2 bases and J 3 bases, leaving 14 bases between the germline ends. CDR3 sequence (DNA): TGTGCCAGCAGTTTAGGGGCAGGGTTGGGCTACGAGCAGTACTTC. This gives the protein CASSLGAGLGYEQYF.

This sequence joins TRBV5-5 and TRBJ1-1; D unclear. The CDR3 loop spans 16 amino acids. V was clipped by 0 bases and J by 1 base, with 13 bases between them. CDR1 and CDR2 (germline): SGHKS, YYEKEE (reference sequence). In DNA form, the CDR3 reads TGTGCCAGCAGCTTGGCCGGAGGGCAGTGGAACACTGAAGCTTTCTTT. Protein sequence: CASSLAGGQWNTEAFF.

This clone has a handful of counts. The genes are TRBV5-5 and TRBJ1-3; 8 bases are a match to TRBD1. Germline V gene sequence: CDR1 SGHKS, CDR2 YYEKEE (reference sequence). Trimming cost V 4 bases and J 11 bases; bases outside gene matches: 26. The CDR3 extends over 19 amino acids. The CDR3 sequence: CASSMGGQDYPEAPGAIYF. CDR3 nucleotide sequence: TGTGCCAGCAGCATGGGGGGACAGGACTACCCCGAAGCCCCCGGCGCCATATATTTT.

V usage is TRBV28 and J usage is TRBJ2-1; D unclear. The CDR3 runs 16 residues. Germline V CDR1 and CDR2: MDHEN, SYDVKM. Deletions cut 3 bases from V and 4 bases from J, with 16 bases between. CDR3 nucleotide sequence: TGTGCCAGCAGTTTTTCGCCCTCGAGTAAGTACAATGAGCAGTTCTTC. It yields the protein CASSFSPSSKYNEQFF.

The chain uses TRBV7-2 and TRBJ1-6; 10 nucleotides agree with TRBD1. CDR1 and CDR2 from the germline V gene are SGHTA and FQGNSA. The V and J ends lost 7 bases and 8 bases, in that order; junction bases with no gene match: 5. This CDR3 comprises 14 residues. The CDR3: CASIGDRGHSPLHF. In DNA form, the CDR3 reads TGTGCCAGCATCGGGGACAGGGGTCATTCACCCCTCCACTTT.

This chain connects TRBV7-2 to TRBJ2-6; D not resolved. V gave up 4 bases and J gave up 0 bases, with 16 bases separating them. Germline lookup yields CDR1 SGHTA and CDR2 FQGNSA. The CDR3 spans 18 residues. The CDR3 DNA is TGTGCCAGCAGCTCCCCCCCCTCACTCCTCTCTGGGGCCAACGTCCTGACTTTC. Amino acids: CASSSPPSLLSGANVLTF.

This clone was seen only a few times. This chain connects TRBV7-6 to TRBJ2-3; D perhaps matches TRBD2 (5 bases). Germline V lookup: CDR1 SGHVS, CDR2 FNYEAQ. The V and J ends lost 3 bases and 1 base respectively, with 14 bases between them. The CDR3 is 16 amino acids. As DNA, the CDR3 is TGTGCCAGCAGCTTCAAGGTGCTCGGGGGCACAGATACGCAGTATTTT. It encodes CASSFKVLGGTDTQYF.

The V call is TRBV10-2, the J call TRBJ2-6; a possible D gene is TRBD1 (6 bases). The CDR3 sequence is 17 residues long. Looked up from germline, CDR1 is WSHSY and CDR2 is SAAADI. The ends were cut back, 2 bases at V and 2 bases at J, with 13 bases in the middle. This chain's CDR3 is CASSEKQGTPGANVLTF. The CDR3 DNA reads as TGCGCCAGCAGTGAGAAGCAGGGGACCCCTGGGGCCAACGTCCTGACTTTC.

A single count supports this clone. V and J are TRBV19 and TRBJ2-7, with a tentative D call TRBD1 (5 bases). This CDR3 region has 13 residues. Trimming cost V 5 bases and J 1 base, with 9 bases left between them. Germline V CDR1 and CDR2: LNHDA, SQIVND (reference sequence). CDR3 amino acids: CASSSDRSYEQYF. The CDR3 DNA reads TGTGCCAGTAGTTCTGACAGATCCTACGAGCAGTACTTC.